The 19 T cell receptor beta chains below all came from one sample that was sequenced in a study of cytomegalovirus exposure and HLA in healthy donors. This PCR relied on a set of 60 Vbeta primers and 13 Jbeta primers. Sequencing was performed with immunoSEQ multiplex PCR; in TCRdb, only in-frame clones are kept and a portion is missing. Found here are approximately 190,000 clones; the top ten clones hold less than 0.85%. Input material: PBMCs. The receptors derive from a boy aged 5-17 years in good health and CMV-seronegative.

The chain links TRBV4-1 to TRBJ2-3; D possibly corresponds to TRBD1 (6 bases). The ends were cut back, 2 bases at V and 4 bases at J, with 16 bases in the middle. The CDR3 consists of 16 residues. Germline-derived CDR1 and CDR2 are MGHRA and YSYEKL. This CDR3 reads CASSQLWTEEADTQYF. The DNA for the CDR3 is TGCGCCAGCAGCCAATTATGGACAGAGGAAGCAGATACGCAGTATTTT.

Here the CDR3 DNA reads TGTGCCAGCAGCTTAGCCCCGAGGACAGGTTCCTCACGGGACACTGAAGCTTTCTTT. The encoded protein is CASSLAPRTGSSRDTEAFF. This chain uses TRBV7-8 with TRBJ1-1; 7 nucleotides match TRBD1. The CDR3 contains 19 residues. V trimming: 0 bases; J trimming: 3 bases; junction bases outside the gene matches: 16. Germline V CDR1 and CDR2: SGHVS, FQNEAQ.

The rearrangement joins TRBV5-6 to TRBJ1-2, with D unclear. The CDR3 runs 11 residues. V was shortened by 2 bases and J by 8 bases, with 7 bases between the two germline ends. Germline-derived CDR1 and CDR2 are SGHDT and YYEEEE. CDR3 nucleotides: TGTGCCAGCAGCTTTAATCGGGGCTACACCTTC. Its protein is CASSFNRGYTF.

Concerning this clone: Different DNA sequences within this sample yield the same CDR3. The chain is built from TRBV6-5 and TRBJ2-3, with 8 bases matching TRBD2. V trimming: 4 bases; J trimming: 0 bases; junction bases outside the gene matches: 0. The CDR3 is made up of 14 amino acids. CDR1 is MNHEY, CDR2 SVGAGI, per germline. CDR3 in DNA: TGTGCCAGCAGTTTAGCGGGAAGCACAGATACGCAGTATTTT. It specifies CASSLAGSTDTQYF.

This sequence joins TRBV7-8 and TRBJ1-5; D gene uncertain. The CDR3 spans 15 residues. The germline V gene has CDR1 SGHVS and CDR2 FQNEAQ. V lost 5 bases and J 0 bases, leaving 11 bases between the germline ends. In DNA, the CDR3 is TGTGCCAGCAGCCCAGGCAGGCATAGCAATCAGCCCCAGCATTTT. Its translation is CASSPGRHSNQPQHF.

V and J are TRBV5-6 and TRBJ2-7; 7 bases agree with TRBD1. The CDR3 covers 18 residues. Unmatched junction bases numbered 18, after V lost 1 base and J lost 5 bases. The germline gives CDR1 SGHDT, CDR2 YYEEEE. CDR3 region: CASSLIFWGKTGLHEQYF. In nucleotides, the CDR3 is TGTGCCAGCAGCTTGATTTTTTGGGGGAAGACAGGGCTCCACGAGCAGTACTTC. Looking up the rest from reference TRBV5-6 and TRBJ2-7 gives the full variable domain: DAGVTQSPTHLIKTRGQQVTLRCSPKSGHDTVSWYQQALGQGPQFIFQYYEEEERQRGNFPDRFSGHQFPNYSSELNVNALLLGDSALYLCASSLIFWGKTGLHEQYFGPGTRLTVT.

This chain links TRBV10-3 with TRBJ2-1, with D perhaps TRBD2 (5 bases). The CDR3 runs to 14 residues. The V gene's germline CDR1 is ENHRY and CDR2 SYGVKD. Trimming stripped 6 bases from V and 6 bases from J, with 15 bases between. CDR3: CAISQLVEVNEQFF. The CDR3 DNA reads TGTGCCATCAGCCAGCTAGTGGAGGTCAATGAGCAGTTCTTC.

This chain uses TRBV19 with TRBJ1-1; no definite D call. This CDR3 comprises 13 residues. CDR1 LNHDA and CDR2 SQIVND come from the germline V gene (reference sequence). V was clipped by 3 bases and J by 4 bases, with 9 bases between them. CDR3 DNA sequence: TGTGCCAGTAGTATCGCGGTTTTCACTGAAGCTTTCTTT. Translation: CASSIAVFTEAFF.

V usage is TRBV19 and J usage is TRBJ1-4; a weak D match, TRBD1 (6 bases). CDR1 is LNHDA, CDR2 SQIVND, per germline (reference sequence). The V and J ends lost 5 bases and 0 bases respectively, with 22 bases between them. The CDR3 consists of 19 residues. The CDR3 protein is CASSLRGGGRASTNEKLFF. Here the CDR3 DNA reads TGTGCCAGTAGTCTCCGAGGGGGGGGCCGTGCCTCAACTAATGAAAAACTGTTTTTT. Full variable domain (remainder filled in from reference TRBV19 and TRBJ1-4): DGGITQSPKYLFRKEGQNVTLSCEQNLNHDAMYWYRQDPGQGLRLIYYSQIVNDFQKGDIAEGYSVSREKKESFPLTVTSAQKNPTAFYLCASSLRGGGRASTNEKLFFGSGTQLSVL.

This rearrangement joins TRBV2 to TRBJ1-4; 7 positions match TRBD1. This CDR3 has 14 residues. Germline V gene data show CDR1 as SNHLY and CDR2 as FYNNEI. With V trimmed by 5 bases and J by 8 bases, 8 bases remained unmatched. The CDR3 spells CASSIQGVGEKLFF. For the CDR3, the DNA is TGTGCCAGCAGTATTCAGGGGGTAGGGGAAAAACTGTTTTTT.

This chain joins TRBV30 and TRBJ1-1, with 7 bases identical to TRBD1. Looked up from germline, CDR1 is GTSNPN and CDR2 is SVGIG (reference sequence). The CDR3 consists of 15 residues. Losses at the gene ends were 2 bases for V and 1 base for J; bases not matched to a gene: 7. The CDR3 DNA is TGTGCCTGGAGTTGGATGGACAGGCCGAACACTGAAGCTTTCTTT. Its translation is CAWSWMDRPNTEAFF.

Comments on this clone: It is likely a read error, because the conserved phenylalanine at the end of the CDR3 is missing. The V call is TRBV2, the J call TRBJ1-1; D unresolved. CDR1 and CDR2 (germline): SNHLY, FYNNEI. V was cut by 2 bases and J by 1 base, with 8 bases left in between. The CDR3 is 14 amino acids. In nucleotides, the CDR3 is TGTGCCAGCAGTGAACGGTCAGGGAACACTGAAGCTTTCTGT. It encodes CASSERSGNTEAFC.

The chain's CDR3 is CASSLSGGRGTEAFF. The CDR3 DNA is TGTGCCAGCAGTTTATCAGGGGGCCGTGGCACTGAAGCTTTCTTT. The chain carries TRBV27 and TRBJ1-1; 7 bases agree with TRBD1. This CDR3 has 15 residues. The V gene's germline CDR1 is MNHEY and CDR2 SMNVEV (reference sequence). The trim removed 0 bases at V and 4 bases at J, leaving 5 bases unmatched.

V is TRBV7-9 and J is TRBJ2-7; TRBD1 matches 8 bases. Per the germline V gene, CDR1 is SEHNR and CDR2 is FQNEAQ (reference sequence). The CDR3 runs 15 residues. After removal of 4 bases from V and 3 bases from J, the junction contained 8 bases not matched to a gene. In nucleotides, the CDR3 is TGTGCCAGCAGCTCCCGGACAGGGAATTACTACGAGCAGTACTTC. As protein: CASSSRTGNYYEQYF.

The chain joins TRBV11-3 to TRBJ2-2; a weak D match, TRBD1 (5 bases). The CDR3 consists of 16 residues. Germline CDR1 and CDR2: SGHNT and YENEEA. V gave up 5 bases and J gave up 0 bases, with 13 bases separating them. The CDR3 DNA reads as TGTGCCAGCAGCCCCCGTTTGGGGCCGAACACCGGGGAGCTGTTTTTT. Its translation: CASSPRLGPNTGELFF. The full variable domain, in which reference TRBV11-3 and TRBJ2-2 provide the parts outside the CDR3, is EAGVVQSPRYKIIEKKQPVAFWCNPISGHNTLYWYLQNLGQGPELLIRYENEEAVDDSQLPKDRFSAERLKGVDSTLKIQPAELGDSAVYLCASSPRLGPNTGELFFGEGSRLTVL.

The chain joins TRBV13 to TRBJ2-1; maybe TRBD2 (6 bases). There are 12 residues in the CDR3. Germline CDR1 reads PRHDT; CDR2 reads FYEKMQ (reference sequence). The V end lost 5 bases, the J end lost 10 bases, and 12 bases lay between the germline ends. The CDR3 bases are TGTGCCAGCAGCCCCGCGGGGAGGGAGCAGTTCTTC. Translated, it gives CASSPAGREQFF.

The chain recombines TRBV9 with TRBJ2-7, with 9 bases lining up with TRBD1. J lost 3 bases, V lost 4 bases, and 5 bases had no gene match. This CDR3 is 14 amino acids long. Germline-derived CDR1 and CDR2 are SGDLS and YYNGEE. The CDR3 reads CASSSGTGNYEQYF. The CDR3 DNA is TGTGCCAGCAGCTCCGGGACAGGGAACTACGAGCAGTACTTC.

This sequence joins TRBV25-1 and TRBJ2-7, with 8 bases aligning to TRBD2. The CDR3 sequence is 13 residues long. Unmatched junction bases numbered 3, after V lost 5 bases and J lost 3 bases. CDR1 and CDR2 (germline): MGHDK, SYGVNS. The CDR3 region has the DNA TGTGCCAGCAGTAGCGGGGGTTTCTACGAGCAGTACTTC. Translating it yields CASSSGGFYEQYF.

The chain is built from TRBV28 and TRBJ1-6; D is perhaps TRBD1 (5 bases). The CDR3 runs 15 residues. Germline CDR1 is MDHEN and CDR2 is SYDVKM. Trimming pared 3 bases from V and 0 bases from J, leaving 6 bases between. The CDR3 loop is CASSFTGSYNSPLHF. In nucleotides, the CDR3 is TGTGCCAGCAGTTTCACAGGCTCCTATAATTCACCCCTCCACTTT. Looking up the rest from reference TRBV28 and TRBJ1-6 gives the full variable domain: DVKVTQSSRYLVKRTGEKVFLECVQDMDHENMFWYRQDPGLGLRLIYFSYDVKMKEKGDIPEGYSVSREKKERFSLILESASTNQTSMYLCASSFTGSYNSPLHFGNGTRLTVT.